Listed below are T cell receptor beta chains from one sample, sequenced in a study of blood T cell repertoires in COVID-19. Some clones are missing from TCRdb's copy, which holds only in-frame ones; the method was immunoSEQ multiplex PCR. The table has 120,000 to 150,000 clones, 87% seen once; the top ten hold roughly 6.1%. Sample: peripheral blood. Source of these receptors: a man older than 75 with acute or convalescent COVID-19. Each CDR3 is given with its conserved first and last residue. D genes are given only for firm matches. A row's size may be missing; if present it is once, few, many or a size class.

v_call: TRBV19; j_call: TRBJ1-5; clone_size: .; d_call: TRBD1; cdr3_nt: TGTGCCAGTATGCCAAGGGGGCCCCATCAGCCCCAGCATTTT; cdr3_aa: CASMPRGPHQPQHF
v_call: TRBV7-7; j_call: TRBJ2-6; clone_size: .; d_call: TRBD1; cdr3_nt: TGTGCCAGCAGCCCCTGGACAGGGGGCATCGGTGGGGCCAACGTCCTGACTTTC; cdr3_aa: CASSPWTGGIGGANVLTF
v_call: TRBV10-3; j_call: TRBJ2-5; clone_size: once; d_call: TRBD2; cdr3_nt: TGTGCCATCAGTCTAGCGGGAGGGCCCGTCGAGACCCAGTACTTC; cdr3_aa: CAISLAGGPVETQYF
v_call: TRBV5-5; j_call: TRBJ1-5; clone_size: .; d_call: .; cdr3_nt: TGTGCCAGCAGCTTGGGTTGGGCTAACGAGCCCCAGCATTTT; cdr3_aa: CASSLGWANEPQHF
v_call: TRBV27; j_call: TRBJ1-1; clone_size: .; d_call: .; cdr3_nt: TGTGCCAGCAGTCCAAAAAACGGACAGCCGAACACTGAAGCTTTCTTT; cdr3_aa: CASSPKNGQPNTEAFF
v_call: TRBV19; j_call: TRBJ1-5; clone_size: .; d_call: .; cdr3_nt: TGTGCCAGTAGTATAGGTCGACAGTTCAATCAGCCCCAGCATTTT; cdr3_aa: CASSIGRQFNQPQHF
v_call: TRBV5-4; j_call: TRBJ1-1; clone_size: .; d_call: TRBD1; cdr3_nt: TGTGCCAGCAGCTTACCGGGACAGGGGAACACTGAAGCTTTCTTT; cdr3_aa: CASSLPGQGNTEAFF
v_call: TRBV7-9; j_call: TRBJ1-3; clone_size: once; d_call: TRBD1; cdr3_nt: TGTGCCAGCAGCCGGGGGACAGCACCTGGAAACACCATATATTTT; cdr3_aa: CASSRGTAPGNTIYF
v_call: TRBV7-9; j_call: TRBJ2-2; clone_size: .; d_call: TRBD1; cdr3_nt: TGTGCCAGCAGCACAGGGGTTGAAACCGGGGAGCTGTTTTTT; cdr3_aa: CASSTGVETGELFF
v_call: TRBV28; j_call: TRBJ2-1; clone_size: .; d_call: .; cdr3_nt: TGTGCCAGCAGTTCGTCGGGGGCCTACAATGAGCAGTTCTTC; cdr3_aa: CASSSSGAYNEQFF
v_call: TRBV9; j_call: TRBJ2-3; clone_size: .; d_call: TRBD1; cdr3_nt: TGTGCCAGCAGCGTAGGGACAGGAGATACGCAGTATTTT; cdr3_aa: CASSVGTGDTQYF
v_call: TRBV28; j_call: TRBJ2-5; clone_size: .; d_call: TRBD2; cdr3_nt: TGTGCCAGCAGTTTGGCTGGGGGAGGGGAGACCCAGTACTTC; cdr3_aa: CASSLAGGGETQYF
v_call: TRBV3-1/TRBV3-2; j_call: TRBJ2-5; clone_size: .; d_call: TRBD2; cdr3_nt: TGTGCCAGCAGCCTTCTAGCGGGGGGCCAAGAGACCCAGTACTTC; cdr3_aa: CASSLLAGGQETQYF
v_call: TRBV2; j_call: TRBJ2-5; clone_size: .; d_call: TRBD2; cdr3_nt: TGTGCCAGCAGTGAAGCGTCAGGGATCGGGGGGCAAGAGACCCAGTACTTC; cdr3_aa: CASSEASGIGGQETQYF
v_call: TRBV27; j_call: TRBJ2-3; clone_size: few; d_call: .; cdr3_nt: TGTGCCAGCGGCTTGGGGGCTAGGGCAAGAGATACGCAGTATTTT; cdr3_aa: CASGLGARARDTQYF
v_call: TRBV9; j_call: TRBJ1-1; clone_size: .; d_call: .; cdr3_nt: TGTGCCAGCAGGGCCGGTGGGGGGGAAACTGAAGCTTTCTTT; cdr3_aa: CASRAGGGETEAFF
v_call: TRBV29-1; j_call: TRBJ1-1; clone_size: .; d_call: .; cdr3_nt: TGCAGCGTTGAATCGGACACCCACACTGAAGCTTTCTTT; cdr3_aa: CSVESDTHTEAFF
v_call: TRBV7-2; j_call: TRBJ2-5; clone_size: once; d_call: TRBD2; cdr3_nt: TGTGCCAGCAGCTTAGGTGGGACTAGAACTCCCCAAGGGGTCCAGTACTTC; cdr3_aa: CASSLGGTRTPQGVQYF
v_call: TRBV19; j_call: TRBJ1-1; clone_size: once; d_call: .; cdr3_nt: TGTGCCAGTAGCAACAGGGAGAGCACTGAAGCTTTCTTT; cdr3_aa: CASSNRESTEAFF
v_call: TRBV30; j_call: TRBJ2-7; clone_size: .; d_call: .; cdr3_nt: TGTGCCTGGAGGGACAGCAGCTCCTACGAGCAGTACTTC; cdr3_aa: CAWRDSSSYEQYF
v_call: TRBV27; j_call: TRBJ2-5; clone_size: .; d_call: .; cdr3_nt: TGTGCCAGCACCCCCTTCCAGGGATACCAAGAGACCCAGTACTTC; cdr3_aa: CASTPFQGYQETQYF
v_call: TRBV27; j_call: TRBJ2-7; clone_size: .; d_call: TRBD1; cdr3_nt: TGTGCCAGCAGTTTATCCGGCCAGGGGGCCTACGAGCAGTACTTC; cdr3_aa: CASSLSGQGAYEQYF
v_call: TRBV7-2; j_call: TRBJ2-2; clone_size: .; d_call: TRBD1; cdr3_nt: TGTGCCAGCAGCTTAGACAGGGGGCGAACCGGGGAGCTGTTTTTT; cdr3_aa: CASSLDRGRTGELFF
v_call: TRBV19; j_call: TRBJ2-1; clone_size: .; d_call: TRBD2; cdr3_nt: TGTGCCAGTAGTATTTTAAGGTTGAGCGGGGGAGGAAATGAGCAGTTCTTC; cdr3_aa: CASSILRLSGGGNEQFF
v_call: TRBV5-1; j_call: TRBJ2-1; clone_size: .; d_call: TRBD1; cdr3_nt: TGCGCCAGCAGCTTGGATGGGACAGGGGCCGGTGAGCAGTTCTTC; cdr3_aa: CASSLDGTGAGEQFF
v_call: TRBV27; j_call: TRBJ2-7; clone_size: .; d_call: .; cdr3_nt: TGTGCCAGCAGGACTCTCCCCTCCTACGAGCAGTACTTC; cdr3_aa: CASRTLPSYEQYF
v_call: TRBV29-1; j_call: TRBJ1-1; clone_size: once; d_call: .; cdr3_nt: TGCAGCGTTGAAGAACCGAGTTTGAACACTGAAGCTTTCTTT; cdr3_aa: CSVEEPSLNTEAFF
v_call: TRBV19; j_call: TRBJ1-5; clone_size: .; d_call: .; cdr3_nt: TGTGCCAGTAGTATAGAGGGACACGGGTCGAGGCCCCAGCATTTT; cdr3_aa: CASSIEGHGSRPQHF
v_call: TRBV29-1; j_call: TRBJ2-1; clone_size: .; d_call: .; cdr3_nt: TGCAGCGTTGGGGGGGGCCAACGGAGCTCCTACAATGAGCAGTTCTTC; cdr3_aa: CSVGGGQRSSYNEQFF
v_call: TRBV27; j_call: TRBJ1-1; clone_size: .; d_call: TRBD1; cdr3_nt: TGTGCCAGCAGCCCGGCGGGACAGGCTATGAACACTGAAGCTTTCTTT; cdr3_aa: CASSPAGQAMNTEAFF
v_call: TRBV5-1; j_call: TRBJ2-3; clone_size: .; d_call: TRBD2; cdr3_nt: TGCGCCAGCAGCTCCGTCGGGGGGACAGATACGCAGTATTTT; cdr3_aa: CASSSVGGTDTQYF
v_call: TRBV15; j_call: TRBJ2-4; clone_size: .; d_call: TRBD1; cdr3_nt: TGTCCAGATAGGGACAGGCAAAACATTCAGTACTTC; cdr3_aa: CPDRDRQNIQYF
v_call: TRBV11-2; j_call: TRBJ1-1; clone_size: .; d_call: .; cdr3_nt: TGTGCCAGCAGCTTAGCAGGGGCAGACACTGAAGCTTTCTTT; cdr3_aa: CASSLAGADTEAFF
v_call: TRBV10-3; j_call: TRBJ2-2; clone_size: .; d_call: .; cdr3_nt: TGTGCCACAAAACAGGACACCGGGGAGCTGTTTTTT; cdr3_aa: CATKQDTGELFF
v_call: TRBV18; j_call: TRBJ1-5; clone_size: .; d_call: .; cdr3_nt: TGTGCCAGCTCGTCACAAGATAGCAATCAGCCCCAGCATTTT; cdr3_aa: CASSSQDSNQPQHF
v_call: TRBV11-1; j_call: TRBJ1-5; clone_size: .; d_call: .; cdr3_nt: TGTGCCAGCAGCTTCGAATCGGGTCAGCCCCAGCATTTT; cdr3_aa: CASSFESGQPQHF
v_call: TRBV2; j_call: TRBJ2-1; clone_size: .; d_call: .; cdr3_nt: TGTGCCAGCAGTGAAGGAGCTCTGCGGGGAGCTCGGGTGTACAATGAGCAGTTCTTC; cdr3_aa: CASSEGALRGARVYNEQFF
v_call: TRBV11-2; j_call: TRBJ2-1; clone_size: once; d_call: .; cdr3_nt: TGTGCCAGCAGCCTCGACAGCAACAATGAGCAGTTCTTC; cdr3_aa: CASSLDSNNEQFF
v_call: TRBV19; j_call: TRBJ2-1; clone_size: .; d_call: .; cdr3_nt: TGTGCCAGTAATCCGCGGGGCGTTGGGCAGCAGTTCTTC; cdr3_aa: CASNPRGVGQQFF
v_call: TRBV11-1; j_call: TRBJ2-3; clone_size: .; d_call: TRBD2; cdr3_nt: TGTGCCAGCAGGTTCCTGGCGGGGGTAACAGATACGCAGTATTTT; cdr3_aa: CASRFLAGVTDTQYF
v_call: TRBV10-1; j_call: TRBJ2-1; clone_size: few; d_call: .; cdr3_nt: TGCGCCAGCAGCCGGGACTTCACCTACAATGAGCAGTTCTTC; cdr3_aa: CASSRDFTYNEQFF
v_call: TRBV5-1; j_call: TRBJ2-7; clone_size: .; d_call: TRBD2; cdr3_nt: TGCGCCAGCAGCTTGAGCCTAGCGGGCAGGAGCTCCTACGAGCAGTACTTC; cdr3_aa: CASSLSLAGRSSYEQYF
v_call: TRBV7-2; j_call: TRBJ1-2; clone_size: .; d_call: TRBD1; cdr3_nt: TGTGCCAGCAGCTTAGCGGGACAGGGTCTTCAATCGTATGGCTACACCTTC; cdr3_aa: CASSLAGQGLQSYGYTF
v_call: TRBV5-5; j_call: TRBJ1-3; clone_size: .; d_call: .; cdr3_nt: TGTGCCAGCAGCTTGATACAGGTCAACCTTTACTCTGGAAACACCATATATTTT; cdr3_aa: CASSLIQVNLYSGNTIYF
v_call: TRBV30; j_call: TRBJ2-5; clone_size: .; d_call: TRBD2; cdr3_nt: TGTGCCTGGAGTACGGCGGGACTAGGGGGGGAGACCCAGTACTTC; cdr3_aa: CAWSTAGLGGETQYF
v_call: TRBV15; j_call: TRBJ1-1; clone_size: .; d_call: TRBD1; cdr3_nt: TGTGCCACCAGCAGAGCCCCTACAGGGGCCGGCACTGAAGCTTTCTTT; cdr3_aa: CATSRAPTGAGTEAFF